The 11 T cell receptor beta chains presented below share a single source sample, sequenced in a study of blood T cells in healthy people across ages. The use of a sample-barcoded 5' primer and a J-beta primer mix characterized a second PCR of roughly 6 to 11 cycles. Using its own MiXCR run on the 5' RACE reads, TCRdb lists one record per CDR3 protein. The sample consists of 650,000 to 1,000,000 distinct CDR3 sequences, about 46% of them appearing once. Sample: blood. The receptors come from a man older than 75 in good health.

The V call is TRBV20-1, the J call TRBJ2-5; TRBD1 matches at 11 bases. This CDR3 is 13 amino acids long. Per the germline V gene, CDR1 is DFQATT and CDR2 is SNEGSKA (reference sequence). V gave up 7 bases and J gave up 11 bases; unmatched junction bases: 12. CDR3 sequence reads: CSGGDRGDNEQYF. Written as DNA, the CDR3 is TGCAGTGGGGGGGACAGGGGGGACAATGAGCAGTACTTC.

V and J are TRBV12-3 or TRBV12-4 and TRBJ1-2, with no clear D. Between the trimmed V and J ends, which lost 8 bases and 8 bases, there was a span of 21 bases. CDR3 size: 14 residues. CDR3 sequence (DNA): TGTGCCAGCGGTTCACTGACAATCCTAGCGGGCTACACCTTC. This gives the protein CASGSLTILAGYTF.

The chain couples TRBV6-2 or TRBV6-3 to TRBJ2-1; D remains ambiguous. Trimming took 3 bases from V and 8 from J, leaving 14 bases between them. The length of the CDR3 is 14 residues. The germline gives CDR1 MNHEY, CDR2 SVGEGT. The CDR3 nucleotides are TGTGCCAGCAGTTATGTATCTACGCGCGATGAGCAGTTCTTC. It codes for CASSYVSTRDEQFF.

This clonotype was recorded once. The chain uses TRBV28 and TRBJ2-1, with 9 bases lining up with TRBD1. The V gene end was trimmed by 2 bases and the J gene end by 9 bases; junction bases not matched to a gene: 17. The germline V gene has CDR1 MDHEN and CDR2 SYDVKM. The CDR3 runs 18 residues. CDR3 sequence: CASSLSLSPGTGIIEQFF. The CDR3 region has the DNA TGTGCCAGCAGTTTAAGTCTATCCCCCGGGACAGGGATTATTGAGCAGTTCTTC.

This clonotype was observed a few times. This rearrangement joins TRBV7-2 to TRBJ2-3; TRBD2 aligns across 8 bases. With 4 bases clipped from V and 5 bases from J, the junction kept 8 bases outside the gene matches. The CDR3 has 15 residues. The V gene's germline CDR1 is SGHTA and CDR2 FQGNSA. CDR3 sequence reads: CASSSTGTSGDTQYF. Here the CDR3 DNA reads TGTGCCAGCAGCTCTACGGGGACTAGTGGAGATACGCAGTATTTT.

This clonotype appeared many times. The CDR3 DNA is TGTGCCAGCAGTCCCGACATGTACTATGGCTACACCTTC. Translation: CASSPDMYYGYTF. The rearrangement joins TRBV12-3 or TRBV12-4 to TRBJ1-2; D not certain. The CDR3 sequence is 13 residues long. Between the trimmed V and J ends, which lost 5 bases and 3 bases, there was a span of 10 bases.

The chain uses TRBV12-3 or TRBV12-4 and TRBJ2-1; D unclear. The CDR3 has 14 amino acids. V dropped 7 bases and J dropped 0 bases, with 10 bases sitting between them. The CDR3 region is CASKALSSYNEQFF. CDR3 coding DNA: TGTGCCAGCAAGGCCTTGAGCTCCTACAATGAGCAGTTCTTC.

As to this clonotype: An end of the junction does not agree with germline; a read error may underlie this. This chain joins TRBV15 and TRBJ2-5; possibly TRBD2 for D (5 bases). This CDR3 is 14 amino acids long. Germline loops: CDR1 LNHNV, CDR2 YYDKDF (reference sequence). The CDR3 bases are TGTGCCACCAGCGGAGACCTAGCCGGCGGGACCCAGTACTTC. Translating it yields CATSGDLAGGTQYF.

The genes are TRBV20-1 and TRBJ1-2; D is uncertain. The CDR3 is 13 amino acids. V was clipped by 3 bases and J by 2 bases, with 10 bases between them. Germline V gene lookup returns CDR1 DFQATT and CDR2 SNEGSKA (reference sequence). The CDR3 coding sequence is TGCAGTGCTAGCGGGCGGATGAACTATGGCTACACCTTC. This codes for CSASGRMNYGYTF.

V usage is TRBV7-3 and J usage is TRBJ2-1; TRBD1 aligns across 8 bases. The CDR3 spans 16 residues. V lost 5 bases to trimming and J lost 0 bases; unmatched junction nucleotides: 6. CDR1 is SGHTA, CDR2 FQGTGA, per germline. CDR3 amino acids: CASSPRDRSSYNEQFF. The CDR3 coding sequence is TGTGCCAGCAGCCCCCGGGACAGGAGCTCCTACAATGAGCAGTTCTTC.

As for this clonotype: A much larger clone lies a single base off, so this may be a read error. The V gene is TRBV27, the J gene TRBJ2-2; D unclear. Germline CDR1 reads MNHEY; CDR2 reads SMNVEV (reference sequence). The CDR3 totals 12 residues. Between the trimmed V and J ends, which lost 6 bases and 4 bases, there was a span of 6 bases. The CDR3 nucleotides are TGTGCCAGCAGGGCCCTCACCGGGGAGCTGTTTTTT. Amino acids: CASRALTGELFF.